This entry lists 10 T cell receptor beta chains sequenced from one sample in a study of control samples from healthy donors and cancer patients. This table comes from immunoSEQ multiplex PCR, and its TCRdb copy is limited to in-frame clones, with some not included. Of 120,000 or so clones listed, roughly 91% are singletons. Sequenced input: PBMCs. These receptors were taken from a man aged 50 to 59 with head and neck cancer.

J is TRBJ1-1 and V is TRBV30, with D possibly matching TRBD1 (5 bases). Looked up from germline, CDR1 is GTSNPN and CDR2 is SVGIG (reference sequence). V lost 4 bases and J lost 0, with 9 bases in between. This CDR3 region has 13 residues. Here the CDR3 DNA reads TGTGCCTGGATCGGCAGGGTGAACACTGAAGCTTTCTTT. Its translation: CAWIGRVNTEAFF.

The sample holds one count of this clone. The V and J genes are TRBV20-1 and TRBJ1-5, with 9 bases aligning to TRBD1. J was trimmed by 3 bases and V by 3 bases; bases with no gene match: 12. Germline CDR1 is DFQATT and CDR2 is SNEGSKA (reference sequence). This CDR3 is built from 17 residues. The CDR3 region has the DNA TGCAGTGCTAGTGAAAACAGGGGGCGTAATAACAATCAGCCCCAGCATTTT. Amino acid sequence: CSASENRGRNNNQPQHF.

The chain couples TRBV5-1 to TRBJ2-5; D not resolved. The CDR3 sequence is 13 residues long. CDR1 and CDR2 from the germline V gene are SGHRS and YFSETQ. V dropped 0 bases and J dropped 4 bases, with 7 bases sitting between them. The CDR3 sequence is CASSLALGETQYF. The CDR3 DNA reads as TGCGCCAGCAGCTTGGCCTTGGGAGAGACCCAGTACTTC. The full variable domain, completed using reference TRBV5-1 and TRBJ2-5, is KAGVTQTPRYLIKTRGQQVTLSCSPISGHRSVSWYQQTPGQGLQFLFEYFSETQRNKGNFPGRFSGRQFSNSRSEMNVSTLELGDSALYLCASSLALGETQYFGPGTRLLVL.

The gene calls are TRBV7-9 and TRBJ2-3; D unresolved. V lost 3 bases to trimming and J lost 4 bases, with 8 bases between them. This CDR3 contains 13 residues. Germline-derived CDR1 and CDR2 are SEHNR and FQNEAQ (reference sequence). The CDR3 region has the DNA TGTGCCAGCAGCTTTTTGGAAGCAGATACGCAGTATTTT. Translated: CASSFLEADTQYF.

The chain carries TRBV7-3 and TRBJ2-3; the D gene is possibly TRBD2 (5 bases). CDR1 and CDR2 from the germline V gene are SGHTA and FQGTGA. V shed 4 bases and J shed 1 base, with 9 bases lying between them. The CDR3 is 14 residues long. The CDR3 region is CASSSGVRTDTQYF. The CDR3 nucleotides read TGTGCCAGCAGCTCCGGGGTCCGCACAGATACGCAGTATTTT.

This chain uses TRBV6-1 with TRBJ1-2; D is perhaps TRBD1 (5 bases). The V and J ends lost 2 bases and 4 bases respectively, with 17 bases between them. Germline V gives CDR1 MNHNS, CDR2 SASEGT. The CDR3 is 16 residues long. CDR3: CASSEIPQDRSYGYTF. The CDR3 DNA reads TGTGCCAGCAGTGAAATCCCACAGGACCGCAGCTATGGCTACACCTTC.

V gene TRBV30 combines with J gene TRBJ2-6; possible D gene TRBD1, 7 bases. Per germline, CDR1 GTSNPN and CDR2 SVGIG (reference sequence). Between the trimmed V and J ends, which lost 7 bases and 3 bases, there was a span of 16 bases. There are 15 residues in the CDR3. CDR3 in DNA: TGTGCCTTTGGAGGGGGCGCAATTGGGGCCAACGTCCTGACTTTC. This sequence encodes CAFGGGAIGANVLTF.

The J gene is TRBJ1-2, the V gene TRBV6-2 or TRBV6-3; no firm D call. The CDR3 runs 14 residues. The V end was cut by 0 bases, the J end by 2 bases, with 7 bases between. The germline V gene has CDR1 MNHEY and CDR2 SVGEGT. The CDR3 DNA is TGTGCCAGCAGTTACTCGAACTTAAACTATGGCTACACCTTC. Its protein is CASSYSNLNYGYTF.

CDR3 in DNA: TGTGCCAGCAGTTTATGGGGACAGGGGAGATACAATGAGCAGTTCTTC. Amino acids: CASSLWGQGRYNEQFF. This chain joins TRBV28 and TRBJ2-1; TRBD1 matches 10 bases. The CDR3 totals 16 residues. V gave up 0 bases and J gave up 4 bases; unmatched junction bases: 3. The germline V gene has CDR1 MDHEN and CDR2 SYDVKM.

V gene TRBV5-1 combines with J gene TRBJ1-2, with 8 nucleotides matching TRBD1. This CDR3 comprises 14 residues. Germline assignment: CDR1 SGHRS and CDR2 YFSETQ. The ends lost 2 bases at V and 8 bases at J; junction bases unmatched: 8. The CDR3 DNA reads TGCGCCAGCAGCTTATCGGGACAGGCAGAAGGCTACACCTTC. Residues: CASSLSGQAEGYTF. The entire variable domain, with the rest obtained from reference TRBV5-1 and TRBJ1-2, is as follows: KAGVTQTPRYLIKTRGQQVTLSCSPISGHRSVSWYQQTPGQGLQFLFEYFSETQRNKGNFPGRFSGRQFSNSRSEMNVSTLELGDSALYLCASSLSGQAEGYTFGSGTRLTVV.